What follows is one TCR beta chain and its context. With V trimmed by 3 bases and J by 0 bases, 4 bases remained unmatched. Germline lookup yields CDR1 KGHSH and CDR2 LQKENI. The CDR3 consists of 15 residues. This sample was included in a study of T cell repertoires in ileal Crohn's disease. Libraries were prepared by immunoSEQ multiplex PCR; TCRdb keeps only in-frame clonotypes and omits some of them. The sample contains thousands of clones, roughly 96% of which appear only once. Material for sequencing was ileal tissue. The gene calls are TRBV18 and TRBJ2-5; 7 positions agree with TRBD2. The source is an adult with Crohn's disease. CDR3 sequence: CASSPDGTNQETQYF. CDR3 coding DNA: TGTGCCAGCTCACCCGACGGGACTAACCAAGAGACCCAGTACTTC. Full variable domain (outside the CDR3, taken from reference TRBV18 and TRBJ2-5): NAGVMQNPRHLVRRRGQEARLRCSPMKGHSHVYWYRQLPEEGLKFMVYLQKENIIDESGMPKERFSAEFPKEGPSILRIQQVVRGDSAAYFCASSPDGTNQETQYFGPGTRLLVL.